These T cell receptor beta chains were read from a single sample in a study of T cells in Graves' hyperthyroidism and ophthalmopathy. TCRdb called the multiplex PCR reads again in MiXCR, with one record for every CDR3 protein. Of about 290,000 distinct CDR3 sequences detected, roughly 15% appear once; the ten largest clones hold 6.5% to 10%. Sequencing used blood. The receptors derive from a woman in her forties with Graves' hyperthyroidism. Both conserved end residues are part of each CDR3. The order of the fields is J gene, V gene, CDR3 protein.

TRBJ2-3	TRBV5-6	CASSKLEASPETQYF
TRBJ2-5	TRBV3-1	CASSQDRQRTSGNGETQYF
TRBJ1-1	TRBV7-3	CASSWQLETEAFF
TRBJ2-5	TRBV15	CATSTGTRKETQYF
TRBJ2-3	TRBV29-1	CSVVAGVTDTQYF
TRBJ2-7	TRBV11-2	CASSLTSRSYEQYF
TRBJ2-1	TRBV7-9	CASSRTSKPEQFF
TRBJ2-3	TRBV27	CASSFAGTSTDTQYF
TRBJ2-6	TRBV3-1	CASSQDAVGANVLTF
TRBJ2-1	TRBV6-2/TRBV6-3	CASRRQLAGDRNEQFF
TRBJ2-2	TRBV14	CASSRQGQGTGELFF
TRBJ1-5	TRBV2	CASSEGAGNQPQHF
TRBJ2-7	TRBV5-1	CASSLEGGRREQYF
TRBJ1-3	TRBV7-2	CASSSGLGNTIYF
TRBJ2-1	TRBV15	CATSREANEQFF
TRBJ2-7	TRBV6-2/TRBV6-3	CASSKGQLSYEQYF
TRBJ2-5	TRBV30	CAWSLRRETQYF
TRBJ2-1	TRBV6-2/TRBV6-3	CASSRPSSANEQFF